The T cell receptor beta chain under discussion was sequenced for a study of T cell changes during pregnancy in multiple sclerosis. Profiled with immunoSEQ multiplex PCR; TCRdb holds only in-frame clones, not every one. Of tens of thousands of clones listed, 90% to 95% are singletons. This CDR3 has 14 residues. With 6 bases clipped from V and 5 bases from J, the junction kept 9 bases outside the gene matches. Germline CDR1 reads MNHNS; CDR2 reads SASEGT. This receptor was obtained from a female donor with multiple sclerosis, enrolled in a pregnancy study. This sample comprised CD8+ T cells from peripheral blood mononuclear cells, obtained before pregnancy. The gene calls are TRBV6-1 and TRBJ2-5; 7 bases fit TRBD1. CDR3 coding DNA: TGTGCCAGCAGCACCTACAGGGGTACGGAGACCCAGTACTTC. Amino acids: CASSTYRGTETQYF.